Listed here are 13 T cell receptor beta chains from one sample, sequenced in a study of OX40 agonist ivuxolimab in advanced cancers. The table came from immunoSEQ multiplex PCR; TCRdb's copy has only in-frame clones and leaves some out. The sample shows tens of thousands of clones, around 87% of them seen only once. The sample was CD4+ or CD8+ T cells sorted from blood, taken in a trial of the OX40 agonist ivuxolimab. Receptor source: an adult with an advanced solid tumor such as melanoma, head and neck, liver or kidney cancer.

The genes are TRBV7-2 and TRBJ2-1; 7 nucleotides align to TRBD2. J gave up 0 bases and V 3 bases, and 2 bases lay outside the gene matches. Germline loops: CDR1 SGHTA, CDR2 FQGNSA. The CDR3 loop spans 15 amino acids. CDR3 DNA sequence: TGTGCCAGCAGCTTCGGGGGGAGCTCCTACAATGAGCAGTTCTTC. It yields the protein CASSFGGSSYNEQFF.

This clone was picked up a small number of times. The V call is TRBV5-5, the J call TRBJ2-5, with TRBD2 matching over 9 bases. Per the germline V gene, CDR1 is SGHKS and CDR2 is YYEKEE (reference sequence). V lost 4 bases, J lost 1 base, and 8 bases stayed unmatched. The CDR3 has 16 amino acids. The CDR3: CASSRALAGIQETQYF. The CDR3 DNA reads as TGTGCCAGCAGCCGCGCCCTAGCGGGGATCCAAGAGACCCAGTACTTC.

The V and J genes are TRBV11-2 and TRBJ2-5; D is ambiguous. CDR1 is SGHAT, CDR2 FQNNGV, per germline. Trimming took 4 bases from V and 0 from J, leaving 6 bases between them. This CDR3 comprises 13 residues. This chain's CDR3 is CASSSSYQETQYF. The DNA for the CDR3 is TGTGCCAGCAGCTCCTCGTACCAAGAGACCCAGTACTTC.

The chain recombines TRBV27 with TRBJ2-1; 8 positions agree with TRBD2. Per the germline V gene, CDR1 is MNHEY and CDR2 is SMNVEV (reference sequence). The CDR3 is 15 residues long. V gave up 6 bases and J gave up 5 bases; unmatched junction bases: 9. Written as DNA, the CDR3 is TGTGCCAGCAGCTGGAGACTAGCGAGCGACAATGAGCAGTTCTTC. This codes for CASSWRLASDNEQFF.

This clone appeared a single time. The rearrangement uses TRBV2 and TRBJ2-1; the match to TRBD2 covers 13 bases. This CDR3 is built from 16 residues. The germline CDR1 and CDR2 sequences are SNHLY and FYNNEI. After removal of 5 bases from V and 2 bases from J, the junction contained 3 bases not matched to a gene. CDR3 protein: CASSSGTSGAYNEQFF. The CDR3 coding sequence is TGTGCCAGCAGTTCAGGGACTAGCGGGGCCTACAATGAGCAGTTCTTC. Variable domain in full (rest from reference TRBV2 and TRBJ2-1): EPEVTQTPSHQVTQMGQEVILRCVPISNHLYFYWYRQILGQKVEFLVSFYNNEISEKSEIFDDQFSVERPDGSNFTLKIRSTKLEDSAMYFCASSSGTSGAYNEQFFGPGTRLTVL.

J is TRBJ1-3 and V is TRBV18; maybe TRBD1 (5 bases). CDR1 and CDR2 (germline): KGHSH, LQKENI. Trimming pared 3 bases from V and 2 bases from J, leaving 11 bases between. The CDR3 length is 15 residues. CDR3 amino acids: CASSPLDSPGNTIYF. As DNA, the CDR3 is TGTGCCAGCTCACCCCTTGACAGTCCTGGAAACACCATATATTTT.

V and J are TRBV18 and TRBJ2-4; TRBD2 might be the D (5 bases). CDR1 is KGHSH and CDR2 is LQKENI in the germline V gene. The CDR3 runs to 16 residues. Trimming took 0 bases from V and 6 from J, leaving 15 bases between them. The CDR3 region is CASSPPEGRGGNIQYF. CDR3 DNA sequence: TGTGCCAGCTCACCACCCGAAGGACGAGGAGGAAACATTCAGTACTTC.

In DNA form, the CDR3 reads TGTGCCAGCAGCTCCCGACAGGGGGCGGCCCCGGGCTCCTACGAGCAGTACTTC. This gives the protein CASSSRQGAAPGSYEQYF. This chain links TRBV7-3 with TRBJ2-7; TRBD1 agrees at 10 bases. Germline V lookup: CDR1 SGHTA, CDR2 FQGTGA. With V trimmed by 4 bases and J by 0 bases, 12 bases remained unmatched. The CDR3 has 18 amino acids. Combining the CDR3 with reference TRBV7-3 and TRBJ2-7 gives the whole variable domain GAGVSQTPSNKVTEKGKYVELRCDPISGHTALYWYRQSLGQGPEFLIYFQGTGAADDSGLPNDRFFAVRPEGSVSTLKIQRTERGDSAVYLCASSSRQGAAPGSYEQYFGPGTRLTVT.

The chain recombines TRBV21-1 with TRBJ1-2; the table's TRBD1 call for D was not verified on the DNA. TRBV21-1 is designated a pseudogene. The length of the CDR3 is 11 residues. The CDR3 nucleotides are TGTGCCAGCAGCATCCTGGGGCGGCTTTCCTTC. The encoded protein is CASSILGRLSF.

The J gene is TRBJ2-3, the V gene TRBV5-4; D unclear. Germline CDR1 reads SGHNT; CDR2 reads YYREEE (reference sequence). V was pared by 0 bases and J by 2 bases, with 13 bases between. This CDR3 is built from 16 residues. This CDR3 is CASSLEDLILTDTQYF. The CDR3 coding sequence is TGTGCCAGCAGCTTGGAAGACCTAATACTCACAGATACGCAGTATTTT. The entire variable domain, with the rest obtained from reference TRBV5-4 and TRBJ2-3, is as follows: ETGVTQSPTHLIKTRGQQVTLRCSSQSGHNTVSWYQQALGQGPQFIFQYYREEENGRGNFPPRFSGLQFPNYSSELNVNALELDDSALYLCASSLEDLILTDTQYFGPGTRLTVL.

The rearrangement uses TRBV7-8 and TRBJ2-5, with no clear D. The CDR3 runs 15 residues. Germline CDR1 reads SGHVS; CDR2 reads FQNEAQ. V shed 1 base and J shed 1 base, with 10 bases lying between them. This chain's CDR3 is CASSLGGSLQETQYF. The CDR3 DNA reads TGTGCCAGCAGCTTAGGAGGTAGTCTCCAAGAGACCCAGTACTTC.

The chain has TRBV30 and TRBJ1-2; 9 bases are shared with TRBD1. V trimming: 4 bases; J trimming: 4 bases; junction bases outside the gene matches: 7. CDR1 and CDR2 from the germline V gene are GTSNPN and SVGIG (reference sequence). The CDR3 covers 14 residues. The chain's CDR3 is CAWNRGQGGYGYTF. CDR3 nucleotide sequence: TGTGCCTGGAATAGGGGACAGGGCGGCTATGGCTACACCTTC.

The chain joins TRBV7-2 to TRBJ2-2, with unresolved D. The V end lost 4 bases, the J end lost 2 bases, and 5 bases lay between the germline ends. The CDR3 has 13 residues. Per germline, CDR1 SGHTA and CDR2 FQGNSA. In nucleotides, the CDR3 is TGTGCCAGCAGCTCCGACAACACCGGGGAGCTGTTTTTT. Encoded protein: CASSSDNTGELFF.